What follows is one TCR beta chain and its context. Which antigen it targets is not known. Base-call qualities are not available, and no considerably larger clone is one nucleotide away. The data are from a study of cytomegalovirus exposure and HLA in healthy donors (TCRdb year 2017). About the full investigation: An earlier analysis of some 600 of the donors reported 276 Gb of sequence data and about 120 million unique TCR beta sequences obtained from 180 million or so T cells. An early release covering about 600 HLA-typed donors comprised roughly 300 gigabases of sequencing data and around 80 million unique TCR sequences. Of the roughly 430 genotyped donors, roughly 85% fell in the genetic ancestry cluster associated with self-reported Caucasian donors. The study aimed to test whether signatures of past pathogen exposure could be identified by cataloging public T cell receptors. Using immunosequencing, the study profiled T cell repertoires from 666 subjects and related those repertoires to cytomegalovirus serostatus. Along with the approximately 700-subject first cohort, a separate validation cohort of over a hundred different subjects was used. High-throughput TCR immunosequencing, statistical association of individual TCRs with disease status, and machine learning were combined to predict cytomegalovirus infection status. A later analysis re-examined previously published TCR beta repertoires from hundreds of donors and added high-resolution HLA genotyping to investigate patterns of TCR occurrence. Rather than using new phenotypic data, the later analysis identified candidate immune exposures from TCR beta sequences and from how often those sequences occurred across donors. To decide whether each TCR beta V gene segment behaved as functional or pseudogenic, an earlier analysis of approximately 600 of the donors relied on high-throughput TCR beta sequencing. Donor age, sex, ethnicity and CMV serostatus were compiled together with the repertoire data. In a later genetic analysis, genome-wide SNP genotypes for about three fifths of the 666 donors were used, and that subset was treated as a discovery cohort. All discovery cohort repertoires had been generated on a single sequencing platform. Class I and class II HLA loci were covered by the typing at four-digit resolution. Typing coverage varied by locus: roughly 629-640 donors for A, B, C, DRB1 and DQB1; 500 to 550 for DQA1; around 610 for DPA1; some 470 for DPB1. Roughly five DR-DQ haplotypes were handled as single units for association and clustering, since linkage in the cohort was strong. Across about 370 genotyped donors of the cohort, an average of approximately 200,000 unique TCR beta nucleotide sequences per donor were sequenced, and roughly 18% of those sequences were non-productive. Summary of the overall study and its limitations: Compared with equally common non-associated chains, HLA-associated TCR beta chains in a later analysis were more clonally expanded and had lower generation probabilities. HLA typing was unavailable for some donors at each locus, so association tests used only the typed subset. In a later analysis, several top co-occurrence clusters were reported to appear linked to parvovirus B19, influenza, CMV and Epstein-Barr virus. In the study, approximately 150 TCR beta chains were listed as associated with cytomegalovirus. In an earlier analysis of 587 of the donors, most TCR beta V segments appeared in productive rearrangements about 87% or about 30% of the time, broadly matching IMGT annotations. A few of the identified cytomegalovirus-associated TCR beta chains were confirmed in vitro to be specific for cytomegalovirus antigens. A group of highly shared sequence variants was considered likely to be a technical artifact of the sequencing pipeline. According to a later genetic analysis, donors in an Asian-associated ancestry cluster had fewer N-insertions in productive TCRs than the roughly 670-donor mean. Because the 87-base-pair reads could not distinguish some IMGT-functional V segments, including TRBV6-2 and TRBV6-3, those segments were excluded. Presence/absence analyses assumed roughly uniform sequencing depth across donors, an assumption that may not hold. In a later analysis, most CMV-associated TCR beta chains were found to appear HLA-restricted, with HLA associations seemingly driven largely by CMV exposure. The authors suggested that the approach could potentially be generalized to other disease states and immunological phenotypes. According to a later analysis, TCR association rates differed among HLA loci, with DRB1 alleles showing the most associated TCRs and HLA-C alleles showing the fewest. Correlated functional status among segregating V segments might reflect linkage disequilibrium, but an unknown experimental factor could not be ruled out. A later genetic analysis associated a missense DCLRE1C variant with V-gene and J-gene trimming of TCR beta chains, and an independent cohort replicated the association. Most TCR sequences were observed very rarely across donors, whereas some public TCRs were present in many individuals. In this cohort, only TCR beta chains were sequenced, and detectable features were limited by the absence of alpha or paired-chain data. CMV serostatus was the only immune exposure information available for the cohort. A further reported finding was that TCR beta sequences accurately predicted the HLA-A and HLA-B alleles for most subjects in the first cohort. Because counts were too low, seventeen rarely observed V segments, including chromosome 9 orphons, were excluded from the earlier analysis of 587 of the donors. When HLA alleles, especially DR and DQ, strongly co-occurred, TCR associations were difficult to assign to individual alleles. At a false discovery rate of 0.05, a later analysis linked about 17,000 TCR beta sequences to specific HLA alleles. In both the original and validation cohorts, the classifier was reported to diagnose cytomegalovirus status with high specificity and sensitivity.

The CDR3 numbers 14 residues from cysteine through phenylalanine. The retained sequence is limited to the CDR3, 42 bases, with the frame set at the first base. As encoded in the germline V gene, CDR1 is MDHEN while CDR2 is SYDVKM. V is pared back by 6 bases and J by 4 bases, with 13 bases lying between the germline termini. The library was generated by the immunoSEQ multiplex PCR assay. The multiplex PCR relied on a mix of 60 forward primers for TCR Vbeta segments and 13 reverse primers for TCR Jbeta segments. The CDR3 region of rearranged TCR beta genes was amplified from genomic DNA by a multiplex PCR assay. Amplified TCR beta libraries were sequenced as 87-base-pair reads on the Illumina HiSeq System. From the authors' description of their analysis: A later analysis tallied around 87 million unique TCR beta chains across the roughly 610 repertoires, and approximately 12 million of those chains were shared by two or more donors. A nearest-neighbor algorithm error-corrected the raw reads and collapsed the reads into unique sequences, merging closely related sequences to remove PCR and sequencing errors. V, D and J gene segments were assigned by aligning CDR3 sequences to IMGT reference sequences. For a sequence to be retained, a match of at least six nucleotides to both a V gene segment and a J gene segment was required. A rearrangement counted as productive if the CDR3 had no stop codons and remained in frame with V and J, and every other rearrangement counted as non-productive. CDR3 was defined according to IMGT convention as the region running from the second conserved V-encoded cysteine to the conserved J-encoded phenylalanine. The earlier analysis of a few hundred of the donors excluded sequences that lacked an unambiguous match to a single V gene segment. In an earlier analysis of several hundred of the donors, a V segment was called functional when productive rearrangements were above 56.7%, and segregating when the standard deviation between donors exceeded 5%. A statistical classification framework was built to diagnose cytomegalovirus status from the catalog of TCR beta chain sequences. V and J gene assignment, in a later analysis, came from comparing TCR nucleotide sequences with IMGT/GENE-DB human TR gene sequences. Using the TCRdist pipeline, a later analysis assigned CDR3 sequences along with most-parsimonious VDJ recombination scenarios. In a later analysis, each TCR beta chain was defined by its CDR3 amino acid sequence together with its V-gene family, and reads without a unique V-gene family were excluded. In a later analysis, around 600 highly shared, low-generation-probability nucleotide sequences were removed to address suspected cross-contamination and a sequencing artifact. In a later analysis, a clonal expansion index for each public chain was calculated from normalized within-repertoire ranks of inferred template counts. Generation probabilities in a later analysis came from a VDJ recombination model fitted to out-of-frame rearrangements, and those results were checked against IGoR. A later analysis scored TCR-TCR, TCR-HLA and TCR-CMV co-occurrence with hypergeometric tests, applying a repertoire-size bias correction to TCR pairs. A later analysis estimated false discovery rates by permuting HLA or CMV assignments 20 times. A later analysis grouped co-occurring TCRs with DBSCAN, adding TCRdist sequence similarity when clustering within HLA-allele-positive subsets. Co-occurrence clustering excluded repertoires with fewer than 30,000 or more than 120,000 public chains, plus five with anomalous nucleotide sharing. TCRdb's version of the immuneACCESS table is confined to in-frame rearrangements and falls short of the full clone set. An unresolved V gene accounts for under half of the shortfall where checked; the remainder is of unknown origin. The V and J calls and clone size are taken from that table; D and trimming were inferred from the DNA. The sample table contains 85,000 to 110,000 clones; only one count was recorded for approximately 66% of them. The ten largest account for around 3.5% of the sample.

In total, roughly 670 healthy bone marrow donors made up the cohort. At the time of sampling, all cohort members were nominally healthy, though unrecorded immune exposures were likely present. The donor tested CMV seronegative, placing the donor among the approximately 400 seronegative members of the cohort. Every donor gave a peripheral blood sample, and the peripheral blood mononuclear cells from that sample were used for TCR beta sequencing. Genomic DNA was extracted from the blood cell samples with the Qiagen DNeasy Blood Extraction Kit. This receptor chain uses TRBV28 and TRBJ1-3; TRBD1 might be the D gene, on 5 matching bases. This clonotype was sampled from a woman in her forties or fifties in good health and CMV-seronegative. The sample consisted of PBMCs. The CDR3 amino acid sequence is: CASRTWGGGNTIYF. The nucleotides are TGTGCCAGCAGGACCTGGGGGGGAGGAAACACCATATATTTT.